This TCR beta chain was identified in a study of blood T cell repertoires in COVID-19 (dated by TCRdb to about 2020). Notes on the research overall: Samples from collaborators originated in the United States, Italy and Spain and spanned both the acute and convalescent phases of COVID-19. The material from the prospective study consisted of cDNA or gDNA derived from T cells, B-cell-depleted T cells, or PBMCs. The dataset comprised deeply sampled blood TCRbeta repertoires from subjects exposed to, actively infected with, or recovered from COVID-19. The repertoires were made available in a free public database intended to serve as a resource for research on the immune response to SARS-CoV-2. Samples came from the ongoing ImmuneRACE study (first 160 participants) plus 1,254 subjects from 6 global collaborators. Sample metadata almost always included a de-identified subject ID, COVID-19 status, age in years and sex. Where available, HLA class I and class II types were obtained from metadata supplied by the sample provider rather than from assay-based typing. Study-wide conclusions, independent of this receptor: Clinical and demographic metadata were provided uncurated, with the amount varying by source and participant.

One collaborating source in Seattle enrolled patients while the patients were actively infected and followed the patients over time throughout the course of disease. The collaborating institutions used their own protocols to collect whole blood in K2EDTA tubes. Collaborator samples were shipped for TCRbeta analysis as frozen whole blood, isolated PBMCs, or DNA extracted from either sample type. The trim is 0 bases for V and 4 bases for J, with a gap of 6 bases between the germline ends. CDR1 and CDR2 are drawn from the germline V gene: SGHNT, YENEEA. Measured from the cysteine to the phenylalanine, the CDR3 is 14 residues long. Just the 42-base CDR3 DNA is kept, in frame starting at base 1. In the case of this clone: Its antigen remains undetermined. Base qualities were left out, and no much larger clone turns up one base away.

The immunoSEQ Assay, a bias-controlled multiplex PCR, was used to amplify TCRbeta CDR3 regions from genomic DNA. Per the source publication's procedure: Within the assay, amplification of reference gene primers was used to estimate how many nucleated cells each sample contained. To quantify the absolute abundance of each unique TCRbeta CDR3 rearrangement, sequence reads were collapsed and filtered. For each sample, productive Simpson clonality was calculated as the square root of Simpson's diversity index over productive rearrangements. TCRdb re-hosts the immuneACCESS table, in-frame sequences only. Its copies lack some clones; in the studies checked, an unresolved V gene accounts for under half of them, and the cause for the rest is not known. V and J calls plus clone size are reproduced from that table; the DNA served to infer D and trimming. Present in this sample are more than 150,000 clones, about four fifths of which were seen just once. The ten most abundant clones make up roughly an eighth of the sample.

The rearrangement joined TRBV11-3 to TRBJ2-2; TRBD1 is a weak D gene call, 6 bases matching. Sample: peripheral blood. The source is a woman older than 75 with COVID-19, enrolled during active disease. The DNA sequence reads TGTGCCAGCAGCTTAGAGGACAGCACCGGGGAGCTGTTTTTT. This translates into CASSLEDSTGELFF.